This T cell receptor (beta chain) was captured in a study of cytomegalovirus exposure and HLA in healthy donors. Study-wide background: Some 200 million T cells yielded 100 million or so unique TCR beta sequences in earlier analysis.

Study-wide findings and caveats: For TCR beta chains, V- and J-gene trimming was later linked to a missense DCLRE1C variant.

Primers: 60 Vbeta forward and 13 Jbeta reverse. Some clones are missing from TCRdb's copy, which holds only in-frame ones; the method was immunoSEQ multiplex PCR. The profile shows some 130,000 clones, over 65% of them singletons. Healthy people donating bone marrow made up the donors. A few counts support this clone. Its antigen is not identified. The CDR3 is 15 amino acids. Germline V gene data show CDR1 as MNHNS and CDR2 as SASEGT. V lost 8 bases and J lost 0, with 14 bases in between. The sequenced material came from PBMCs. The chain couples TRBV6-1 to TRBJ1-3, with TRBD1 as a possible D gene (5 bases). The origin of this receptor is a man between 45 and 60 years old in good health and CMV-seronegative. As DNA, the CDR3 is TGTGCCAGCCTTGATGGGACTTACTCTGGAAACACCATATATTTT. It encodes CASLDGTYSGNTIYF.